This TCR beta chain was profiled in a study of T cells after yellow fever vaccination. A single record per CDR3 protein comes from TCRdb applying MiXCR to the 5' RACE reads. The repertoire consists of 150,000 to 200,000 distinct CDR3 sequences, with around 9.7% occurring once and the leading ten covering 35% to 40%. As to this clonotype: Its antigen is undetermined.

General study points: Abundant bulk-population clonotypes could contaminate the FACS-sorted repertoires.

This CDR3 has 15 residues. Germline-derived CDR1 and CDR2 are MNHEY and SVGAGI. V lost 2 bases, J lost 6 bases, and 11 bases lay in between. The V and J genes are TRBV6-5 and TRBJ1-6, with D possibly TRBD1 on 5 matching bases. The sequencing here drew on CD8+ T cells sorted from PBMCs, taken 45 days after the yellow fever booster vaccination. The sequence was collected from a young man who received the YFV17D yellow fever vaccine. CDR3 nucleotide sequence: TGTGCCAGCAGTTACGCAGGGCAGGGTAATTCACCCCTCCACTTT. It specifies CASSYAGQGNSPLHF.